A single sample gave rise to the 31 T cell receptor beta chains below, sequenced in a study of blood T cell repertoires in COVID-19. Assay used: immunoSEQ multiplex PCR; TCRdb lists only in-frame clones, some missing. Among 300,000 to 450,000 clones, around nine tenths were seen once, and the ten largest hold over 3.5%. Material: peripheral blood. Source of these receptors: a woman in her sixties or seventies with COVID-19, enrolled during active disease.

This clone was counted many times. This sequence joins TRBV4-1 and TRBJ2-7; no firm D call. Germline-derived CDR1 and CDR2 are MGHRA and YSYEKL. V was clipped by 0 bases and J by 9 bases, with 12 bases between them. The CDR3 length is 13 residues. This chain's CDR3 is CASSQDVSLRQYF. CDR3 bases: TGCGCCAGCAGCCAAGATGTGTCGTTGAGGCAGTACTTC.

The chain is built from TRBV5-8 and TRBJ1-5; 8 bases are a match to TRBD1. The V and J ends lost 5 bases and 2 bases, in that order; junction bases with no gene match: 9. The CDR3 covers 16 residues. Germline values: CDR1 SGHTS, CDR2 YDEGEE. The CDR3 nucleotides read TGTGCCAGCAGACACGGACAGGGAGTTGGCAATCAGCCCCAGCATTTT. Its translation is CASRHGQGVGNQPQHF.

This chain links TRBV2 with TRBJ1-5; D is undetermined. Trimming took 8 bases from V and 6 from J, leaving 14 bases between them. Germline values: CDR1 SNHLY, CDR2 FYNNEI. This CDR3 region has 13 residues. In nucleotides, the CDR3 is TGTGCCAGCCTGGCGGCTTTGGGTCAGCCCCAGCATTTT. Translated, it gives CASLAALGQPQHF.

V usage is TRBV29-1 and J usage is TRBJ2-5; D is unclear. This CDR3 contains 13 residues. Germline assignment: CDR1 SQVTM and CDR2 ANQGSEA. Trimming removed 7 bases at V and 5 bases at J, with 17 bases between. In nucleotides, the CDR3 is TGCAGCGGCTCGCGGAGAATTGAGGAGACCCAGTACTTC. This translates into CSGSRRIEETQYF.

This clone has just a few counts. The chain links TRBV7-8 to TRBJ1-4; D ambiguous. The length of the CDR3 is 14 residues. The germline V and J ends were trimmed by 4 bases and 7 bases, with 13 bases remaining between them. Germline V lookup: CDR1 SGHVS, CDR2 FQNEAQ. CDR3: CASSSPTGFEKLFF. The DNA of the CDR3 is TGTGCCAGCAGCTCACCGACCGGGTTTGAAAAACTGTTTTTT.

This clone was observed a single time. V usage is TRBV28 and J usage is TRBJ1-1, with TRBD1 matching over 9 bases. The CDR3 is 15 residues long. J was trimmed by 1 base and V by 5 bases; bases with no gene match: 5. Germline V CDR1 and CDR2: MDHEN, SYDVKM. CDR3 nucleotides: TGTGCCAGCAGTATCTCGGGACAGGGGAACACTGAAGCTTTCTTT. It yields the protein CASSISGQGNTEAFF.

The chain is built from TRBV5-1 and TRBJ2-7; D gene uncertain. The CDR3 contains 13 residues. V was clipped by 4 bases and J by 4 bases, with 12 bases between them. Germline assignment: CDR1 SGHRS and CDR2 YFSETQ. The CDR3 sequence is CASSQTVRYEQYF. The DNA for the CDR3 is TGCGCCAGCAGCCAGACCGTGAGGTACGAGCAGTACTTC.

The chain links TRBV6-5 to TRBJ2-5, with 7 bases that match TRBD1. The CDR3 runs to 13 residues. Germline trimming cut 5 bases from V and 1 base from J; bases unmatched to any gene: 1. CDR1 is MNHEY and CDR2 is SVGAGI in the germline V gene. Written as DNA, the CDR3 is TGTGCCAGCAGTAGACAGGGCCAAGAGACCCAGTACTTC. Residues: CASSRQGQETQYF.

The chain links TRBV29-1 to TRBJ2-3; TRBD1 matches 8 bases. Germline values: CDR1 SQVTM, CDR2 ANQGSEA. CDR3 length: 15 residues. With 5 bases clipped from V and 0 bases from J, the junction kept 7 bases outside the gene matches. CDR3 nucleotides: TGCAGCGTTACGCCAGGGGGCCGTAGCACAGATACGCAGTATTTT. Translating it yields CSVTPGGRSTDTQYF.

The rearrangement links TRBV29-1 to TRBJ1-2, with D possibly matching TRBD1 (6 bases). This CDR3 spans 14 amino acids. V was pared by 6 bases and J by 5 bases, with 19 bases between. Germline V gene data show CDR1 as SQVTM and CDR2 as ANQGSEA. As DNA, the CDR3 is TGCAGCGTCTCTCACTCCCCTACAGGGTATGGCTACACCTTC. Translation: CSVSHSPTGYGYTF.

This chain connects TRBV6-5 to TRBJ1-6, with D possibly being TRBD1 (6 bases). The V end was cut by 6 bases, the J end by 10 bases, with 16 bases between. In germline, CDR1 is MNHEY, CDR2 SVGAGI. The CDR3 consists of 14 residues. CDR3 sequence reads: CASRGLQGRSPLHF. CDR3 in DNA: TGTGCCAGCAGGGGATTACAGGGCCGCTCACCCCTCCACTTT.

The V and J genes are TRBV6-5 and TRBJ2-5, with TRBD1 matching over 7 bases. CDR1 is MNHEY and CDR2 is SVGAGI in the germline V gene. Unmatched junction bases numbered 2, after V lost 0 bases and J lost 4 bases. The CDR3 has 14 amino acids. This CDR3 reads CASSYSGDRETQYF. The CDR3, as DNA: TGTGCCAGCAGTTACTCTGGGGACAGAGAGACCCAGTACTTC.

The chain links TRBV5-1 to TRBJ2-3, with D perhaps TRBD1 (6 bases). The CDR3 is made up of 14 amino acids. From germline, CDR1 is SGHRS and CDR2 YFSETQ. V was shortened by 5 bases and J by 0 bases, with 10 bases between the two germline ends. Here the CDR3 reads CASRQGPSTDTQYF. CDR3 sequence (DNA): TGCGCCAGCAGGCAGGGGCCCAGCACAGATACGCAGTATTTT.

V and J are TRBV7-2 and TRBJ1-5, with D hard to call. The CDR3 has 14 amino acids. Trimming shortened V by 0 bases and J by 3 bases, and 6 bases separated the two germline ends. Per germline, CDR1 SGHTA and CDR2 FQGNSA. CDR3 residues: CASSLAWPNQPQHF. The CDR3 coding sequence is TGTGCCAGCAGCTTAGCCTGGCCCAATCAGCCCCAGCATTTT.

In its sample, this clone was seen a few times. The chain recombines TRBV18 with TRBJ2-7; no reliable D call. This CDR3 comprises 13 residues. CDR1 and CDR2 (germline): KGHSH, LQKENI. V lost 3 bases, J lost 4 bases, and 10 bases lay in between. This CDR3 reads CASSPPDIYEQYF. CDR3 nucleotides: TGTGCCAGCTCACCCCCTGACATATACGAGCAGTACTTC.

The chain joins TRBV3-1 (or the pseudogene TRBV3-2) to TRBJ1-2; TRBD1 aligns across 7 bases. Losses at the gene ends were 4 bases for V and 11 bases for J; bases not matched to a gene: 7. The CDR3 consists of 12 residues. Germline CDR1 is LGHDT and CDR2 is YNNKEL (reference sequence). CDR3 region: CASSRDRVNYTF. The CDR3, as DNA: TGTGCCAGCAGCCGAGACAGGGTGAATTACACCTTC.

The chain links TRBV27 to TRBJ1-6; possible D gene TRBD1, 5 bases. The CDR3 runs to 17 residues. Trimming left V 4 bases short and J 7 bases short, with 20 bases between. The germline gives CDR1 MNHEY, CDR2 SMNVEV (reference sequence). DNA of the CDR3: TGTGCCAGCAGTTCGACCCCCCCGACACACAGGAATTCACCCCTCCACTTT. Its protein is CASSSTPPTHRNSPLHF.

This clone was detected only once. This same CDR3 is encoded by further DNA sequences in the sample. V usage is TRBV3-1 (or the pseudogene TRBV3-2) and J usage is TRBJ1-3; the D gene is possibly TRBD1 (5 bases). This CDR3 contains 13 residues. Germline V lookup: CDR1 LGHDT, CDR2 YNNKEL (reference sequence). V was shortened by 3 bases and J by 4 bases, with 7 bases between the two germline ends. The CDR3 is CASSQGGGNTIYF. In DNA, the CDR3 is TGTGCCAGCAGCCAGGGGGGAGGAAACACCATATATTTT.

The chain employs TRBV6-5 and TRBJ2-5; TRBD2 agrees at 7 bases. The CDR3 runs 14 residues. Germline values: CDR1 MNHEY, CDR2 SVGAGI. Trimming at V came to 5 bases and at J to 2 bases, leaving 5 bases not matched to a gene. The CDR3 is CASSPWGLQETQYF. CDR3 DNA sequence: TGTGCCAGCAGTCCGTGGGGACTACAAGAGACCCAGTACTTC.

CDR3 nucleotide sequence: TGTGCCACGATGACGCAGGGGTTACGTGAAAAACTGTTTTTT. As protein: CATMTQGLREKLFF. The chain links TRBV15 to TRBJ1-4; perhaps TRBD1 as D (6 bases). Germline CDR1 LNHNV, CDR2 YYDKDF (reference sequence). The CDR3 is 14 amino acids. Trimming cost V 9 bases and J 7 bases, with 18 bases left between them.

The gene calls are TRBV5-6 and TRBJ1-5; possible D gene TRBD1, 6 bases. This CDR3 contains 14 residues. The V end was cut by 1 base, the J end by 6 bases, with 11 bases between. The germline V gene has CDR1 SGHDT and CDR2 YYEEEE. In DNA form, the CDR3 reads TGTGCCAGCAGCTTGTTAAGGGGGAGTCAGCCCCAGCATTTT. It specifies CASSLLRGSQPQHF.

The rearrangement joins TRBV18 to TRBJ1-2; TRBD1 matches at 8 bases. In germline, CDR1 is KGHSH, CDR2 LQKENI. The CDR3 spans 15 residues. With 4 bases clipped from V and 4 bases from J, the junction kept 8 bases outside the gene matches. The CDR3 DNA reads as TGTGCCAGCTCACTTGAAAGGACAGGGAGCTATGGCTACACCTTC. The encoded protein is CASSLERTGSYGYTF.

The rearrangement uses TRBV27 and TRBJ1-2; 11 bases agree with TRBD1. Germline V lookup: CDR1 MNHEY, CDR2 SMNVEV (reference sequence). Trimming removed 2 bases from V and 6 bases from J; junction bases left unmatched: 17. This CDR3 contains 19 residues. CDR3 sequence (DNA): TGTGCCAGCAGTTTACGAACAACCGGACAGGGGGCCCATGGGGATGGCTACACCTTC. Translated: CASSLRTTGQGAHGDGYTF.

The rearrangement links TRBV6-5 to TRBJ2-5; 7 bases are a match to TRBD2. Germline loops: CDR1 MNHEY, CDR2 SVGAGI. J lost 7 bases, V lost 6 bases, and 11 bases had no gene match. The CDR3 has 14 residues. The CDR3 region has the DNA TGTGCCAGCAGCCGTATTTCCCAGCGGGGGACCCAGTACTTC. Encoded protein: CASSRISQRGTQYF.

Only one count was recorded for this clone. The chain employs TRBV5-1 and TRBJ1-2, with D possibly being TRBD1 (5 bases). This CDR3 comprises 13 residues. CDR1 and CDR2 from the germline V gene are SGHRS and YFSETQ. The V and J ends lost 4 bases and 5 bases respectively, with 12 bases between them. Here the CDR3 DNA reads TGCGCCAGCAGCAGTGACAGCCCTTATGGCTACACCTTC. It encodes CASSSDSPYGYTF.

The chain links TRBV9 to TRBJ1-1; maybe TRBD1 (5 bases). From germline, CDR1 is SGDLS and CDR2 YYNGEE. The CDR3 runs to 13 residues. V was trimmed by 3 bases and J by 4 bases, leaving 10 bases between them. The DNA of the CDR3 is TGTGCCAGCAGCGGCAGGGTGGGCACTGAAGCTTTCTTT. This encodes CASSGRVGTEAFF.

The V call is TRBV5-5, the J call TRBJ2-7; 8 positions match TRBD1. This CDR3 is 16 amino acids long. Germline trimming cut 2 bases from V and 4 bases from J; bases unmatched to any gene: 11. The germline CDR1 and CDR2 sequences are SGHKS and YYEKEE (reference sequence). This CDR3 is CASSFGAGTGDYEQYF. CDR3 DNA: TGTGCCAGCAGCTTTGGGGCCGGGACAGGTGATTACGAGCAGTACTTC. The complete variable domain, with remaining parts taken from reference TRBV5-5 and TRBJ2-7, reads DAGVTQSPTHLIKTRGQQVTLRCSPISGHKSVSWYQQVLGQGPQFIFQYYEKEERGRGNFPDRFSARQFPNYSSELNVNALLLGDSALYLCASSFGAGTGDYEQYFGPGTRLTVT.

The CDR3 DNA is TGTGCCAGCAGCCCGCGGGACAGCGTCCGCGAGCAGTACTTC. Protein: CASSPRDSVREQYF. The chain employs TRBV7-8 and TRBJ2-7, with a tentative D call TRBD1 (7 bases). Per the germline V gene, CDR1 is SGHVS and CDR2 is FQNEAQ. The CDR3 spans 14 residues. Trimming took off 5 bases at V and 6 bases at J, with 17 bases between the two ends.

The CDR3 DNA follows: TGTGCCAGCACCGTCCGGTTTAGCTTGGGTGGCACCTTC. This gives the protein CASTVRFSLGGTF. This chain joins TRBV5-5 and TRBJ1-2; D uncertain. This CDR3 has 13 amino acids. Germline CDR1 is SGHKS and CDR2 is YYEKEE (reference sequence). The ends were cut back, 6 bases at V and 13 bases at J, with 22 bases in the middle.

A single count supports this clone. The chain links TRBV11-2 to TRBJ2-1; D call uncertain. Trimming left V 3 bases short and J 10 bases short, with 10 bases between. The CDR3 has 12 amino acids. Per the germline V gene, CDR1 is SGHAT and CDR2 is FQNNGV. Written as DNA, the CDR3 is TGTGCCAGCAGCTTCATAACTGTGGAGCAGTTCTTC. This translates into CASSFITVEQFF. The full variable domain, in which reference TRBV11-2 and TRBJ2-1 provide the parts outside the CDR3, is EAGVAQSPRYKIIEKRQSVAFWCNPISGHATLYWYQQILGQGPKLLIQFQNNGVVDDSQLPKDRFSAERLKGVDSTLKIQPAKLEDSAVYLCASSFITVEQFFGPGTRLTVL.

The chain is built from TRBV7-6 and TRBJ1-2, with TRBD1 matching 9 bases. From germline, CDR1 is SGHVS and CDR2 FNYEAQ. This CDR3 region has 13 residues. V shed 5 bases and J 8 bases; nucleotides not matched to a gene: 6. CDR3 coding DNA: TGTGCCAGCAGCCCTACAGGGGGCATGGGCTACACCTTC. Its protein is CASSPTGGMGYTF.